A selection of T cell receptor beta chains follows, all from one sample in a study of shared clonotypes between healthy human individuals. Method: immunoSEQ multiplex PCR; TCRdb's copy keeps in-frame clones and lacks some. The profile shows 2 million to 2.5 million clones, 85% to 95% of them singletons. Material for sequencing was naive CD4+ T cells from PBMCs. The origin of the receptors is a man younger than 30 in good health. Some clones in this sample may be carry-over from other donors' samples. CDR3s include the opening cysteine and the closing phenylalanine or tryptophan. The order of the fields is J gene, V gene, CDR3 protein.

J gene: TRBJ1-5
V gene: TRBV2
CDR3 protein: CASRVGVPQHF

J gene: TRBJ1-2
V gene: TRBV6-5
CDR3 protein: CASSYRAGGFYGYTF

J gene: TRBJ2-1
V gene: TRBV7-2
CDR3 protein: CASSLAWGGQFF

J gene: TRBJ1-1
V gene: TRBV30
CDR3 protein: CAWRRDGTEAFF

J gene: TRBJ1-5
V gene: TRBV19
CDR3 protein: CASSILGGARQPQHF

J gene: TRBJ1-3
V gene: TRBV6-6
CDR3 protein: CASTQANTIYF

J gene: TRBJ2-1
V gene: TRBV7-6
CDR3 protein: CASSAYERSEPEQFF

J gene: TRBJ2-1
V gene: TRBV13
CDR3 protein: CASSLSMGESSYNEQFF

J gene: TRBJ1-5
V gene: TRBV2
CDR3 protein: CASSTDRAGQPQHF

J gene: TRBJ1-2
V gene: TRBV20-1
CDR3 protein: CSARDYYGYTF

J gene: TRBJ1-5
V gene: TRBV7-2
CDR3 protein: CASSPISNQPQHF

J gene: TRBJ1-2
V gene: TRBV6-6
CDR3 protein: CASSSDRSYGYTF

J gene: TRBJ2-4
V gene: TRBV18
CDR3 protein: CASSPMGKNIQYF

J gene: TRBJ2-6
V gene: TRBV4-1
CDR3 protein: CASSQGGRAPAGANVLTF

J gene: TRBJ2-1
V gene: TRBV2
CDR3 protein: CASSENGLAGDEQFF

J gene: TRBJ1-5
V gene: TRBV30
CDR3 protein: CAWTENSNQPQHF